A single TCR beta chain is shown here with its context. Its antigen is currently unknown. This specimen belongs to a study of cytomegalovirus exposure and HLA in healthy donors. Study overall: There were 85 million or so unique TCRs (from HLA-typed donors) in an early data release. Study-level findings and limits: CMV serostatus was the only immune exposure information that was available. Reported performance of the classifier showed diagnosis of cytomegalovirus status with high specificity and sensitivity. An apparent linkage of common viral pathogens to several of the most significant clusters emerged in a later analysis.

There are 11 residues in the CDR3. The germline CDR1 and CDR2 sequences are DFQATT and SNEGSKA (reference sequence). Both 60 Vbeta primers and 13 Jbeta primers went into the PCR. Using immunoSEQ multiplex PCR, the repertoire was profiled, and TCRdb retains in-frame clones only, with some absent. The data contain under 200,000 clones, around 78% of them singletons. The sequence was collected from a woman in her forties or fifties in good health and CMV-seropositive. Sequenced: PBMCs. V and J are TRBV20-1 and TRBJ1-5, with D uncertain. This chain's CDR3 is CRRLKNQPQHF. The DNA for the CDR3 is TGCAGGCGCTTGAAGAATCAGCCCCAGCATTTT.